These 26 T cell receptor beta chains were sequenced from one sample in a study of blood T cell repertoires in COVID-19. Libraries were prepared by immunoSEQ multiplex PCR; TCRdb keeps only in-frame clonotypes and omits some of them. The table shows over 110,000 clones, with approximately 88% occurring only once. Source material: peripheral blood. The receptor set was obtained from a woman aged 45-65 years with acute or convalescent COVID-19.

A word on this clone: Mismatch with germline at one junction end may stem from a read error. The chain couples TRBV4-1 to TRBJ2-7, with 7 bases fitting TRBD2. The CDR3 contains 15 residues. Looked up from germline, CDR1 is MGHRA and CDR2 is YSYEKL. CDR3 region: CASSEEPGLIYEQYF. The DNA of the CDR3 is TGCGCCAGCAGCGAAGAACCGGGACTAATCTACGAGCAGTACTTC.

As regards this clone: Other DNA variants within this sample encode the same CDR3. The chain couples TRBV10-1 to TRBJ2-1; unclear D gene. Between the trimmed V and J ends, which lost 2 bases and 0 bases, there was a span of 5 bases. The CDR3 is made up of 14 amino acids. The germline CDR1 and CDR2 sequences are WNHNN and SYGVQD (reference sequence). This CDR3 is CASSEGSSYNEQFF. The CDR3 DNA is TGCGCCAGCAGTGAGGGCAGCTCCTACAATGAGCAGTTCTTC.

The sample holds a few counts of this clone. The V gene is TRBV18, the J gene TRBJ1-2; D gene unclear. Germline-derived CDR1 and CDR2 are KGHSH and LQKENI. The CDR3 runs 13 residues. The germline V and J ends were trimmed by 4 bases and 4 bases, with 10 bases remaining between them. CDR3 sequence: CASSQEGSYGYTF. The CDR3 nucleotides read TGTGCCAGCTCACAGGAGGGCTCCTATGGCTACACCTTC.

The J gene is TRBJ2-7, the V gene TRBV19, with a possible D match to TRBD2 (5 bases). Germline V lookup: CDR1 LNHDA, CDR2 SQIVND (reference sequence). The CDR3 is 14 residues long. Trimming stripped 6 bases from V and 2 bases from J, with 14 bases between. CDR3 sequence (DNA): TGTGCCAGTAGCCAGGACTTTCCAACCTACGAGCAGTACTTC. Amino acids: CASSQDFPTYEQYF.

V and J are TRBV6-4 and TRBJ1-6; tentatively, D is TRBD1 (6 bases). CDR3 length: 14 amino acids. Trimming pared 6 bases from V and 7 bases from J, leaving 13 bases between. Germline V lookup: CDR1 MRHNA, CDR2 SNTAGT. This chain's CDR3 is CASRSSGTNSPLHF. In DNA, the CDR3 is TGTGCCAGCAGATCCTCAGGGACAAATTCACCCCTCCACTTT.

The V and J genes are TRBV5-1 and TRBJ2-5; D is ambiguous. V was trimmed by 4 bases and J by 4 bases, leaving 14 bases between them. The CDR3 contains 14 residues. The V gene's germline CDR1 is SGHRS and CDR2 YFSETQ. In DNA, the CDR3 is TGCGCCAGCAGCCTGGGGTCCTCGGGAGAGACCCAGTACTTC. Its protein product is CASSLGSSGETQYF.

The V gene is TRBV28, the J gene TRBJ1-1; D perhaps matches TRBD1 (5 bases). Germline CDR1 and CDR2: MDHEN and SYDVKM. The CDR3 has 15 amino acids. Trimming removed 5 bases from V and 3 bases from J, with 16 bases in between. The CDR3, as DNA: TGTGCCAGCAGTCCCCCCCCAGGGATTTACACTGAAGCTTTCTTT. Protein: CASSPPPGIYTEAFF.

The genes are TRBV5-1 and TRBJ2-1, with D tentatively TRBD2 (5 bases). Trimming removed 2 bases at V and 8 bases at J, with 17 bases between. Germline V gene lookup returns CDR1 SGHRS and CDR2 YFSETQ. The CDR3 loop spans 15 amino acids. The CDR3 coding sequence is TGCGCCAGCAGCTTTAGCGAGACGCTGTGGGATGAGCAGTTCTTC. It specifies CASSFSETLWDEQFF. The full variable domain, completed using reference TRBV5-1 and TRBJ2-1, is KAGVTQTPRYLIKTRGQQVTLSCSPISGHRSVSWYQQTPGQGLQFLFEYFSETQRNKGNFPGRFSGRQFSNSRSEMNVSTLELGDSALYLCASSFSETLWDEQFFGPGTRLTVL.

The rearrangement uses TRBV5-1 and TRBJ2-2; TRBD2 matches at 8 bases. Unmatched junction bases numbered 5, after V lost 4 bases and J lost 3 bases. Germline-derived CDR1 and CDR2 are SGHRS and YFSETQ. The CDR3 totals 15 residues. The CDR3 bases are TGCGCCAGCAGCCCCGGGGGGGCCGACACCGGGGAGCTGTTTTTT. This sequence encodes CASSPGGADTGELFF.

The chain is built from TRBV6-5 and TRBJ1-2; possible D gene TRBD1, 5 bases. Per the germline V gene, CDR1 is MNHEY and CDR2 is SVGAGI. V dropped 10 bases and J dropped 5 bases, with 20 bases sitting between them. The CDR3 spans 14 residues. The CDR3 protein is CATRTAGGRYGYTF. The CDR3 coding sequence is TGTGCCACCCGGACCGCCGGGGGAAGATATGGCTACACCTTC.

This clone was counted a few times. The chain combines TRBV25-1 with TRBJ1-2; 7 positions agree with TRBD1. Germline V gene lookup returns CDR1 MGHDK and CDR2 SYGVNS. J gave up 5 bases and V 6 bases, and 6 bases lay outside the gene matches. This CDR3 contains 13 residues. The CDR3 region has the DNA TGTGCCAGCAGCTCCGGGACAGCTTATGGCTACACCTTC. Translated, it gives CASSSGTAYGYTF.

A note on this clone: At one end the junction does not follow the germline gene, possibly because of a read error. V is TRBV11-2 and J is TRBJ1-2, with a possible D match to TRBD1 (6 bases). The CDR3 has 14 amino acids. Germline V lookup: CDR1 SGHAT, CDR2 FQNNGV. For the CDR3, the DNA is TGTGCCAGCAGTTTAGTGGGACAACTTTATGGCTACACCTTC. This codes for CASSLVGQLYGYTF.

The chain couples TRBV5-4 to TRBJ2-2; 7 bases line up with TRBD1. The length of the CDR3 is 15 residues. The germline gives CDR1 SGHNT, CDR2 YYREEE (reference sequence). V shed 0 bases, J shed 5 bases, and the junction held 4 bases outside the gene matches. The CDR3 DNA reads as TGTGCCAGCAGCTTGGGTCAGGGGGTGACCGGGGAGCTGTTTTTT. This codes for CASSLGQGVTGELFF. Variable domain in full (rest from reference TRBV5-4 and TRBJ2-2): ETGVTQSPTHLIKTRGQQVTLRCSSQSGHNTVSWYQQALGQGPQFIFQYYREEENGRGNFPPRFSGLQFPNYSSELNVNALELDDSALYLCASSLGQGVTGELFFGEGSRLTVL.

This chain links TRBV6-2 or TRBV6-3 with TRBJ2-5; 7 nucleotides align to TRBD1. V lost 6 bases to trimming and J lost 2 bases; unmatched junction nucleotides: 9. The germline V gene has CDR1 MNHEY and CDR2 SVGEGT. The CDR3 has 15 amino acids. CDR3: CASSRRGPEQETQYF. CDR3 DNA sequence: TGTGCCAGCAGCCGAAGGGGGCCAGAACAAGAGACCCAGTACTTC.

The chain has TRBV6-5 and TRBJ1-1; TRBD1 matches at 8 bases. CDR1 is MNHEY and CDR2 is SVGAGI in the germline V gene. Trimming at V came to 7 bases and at J to 7 bases, leaving 8 bases not matched to a gene. The CDR3 runs 13 residues. CDR3 protein: CASTIGQGGEAFF. The DNA for the CDR3 is TGTGCCAGCACGATAGGACAGGGAGGTGAAGCTTTCTTT.

The CDR3 region is CASSSPGSGQGREKLFF. The CDR3 nucleotides read TGTGCCAGCAGTTCACCCGGTTCGGGACAGGGTCGTGAAAAACTGTTTTTT. This chain links TRBV28 with TRBJ1-4; 9 bases fit TRBD1. This CDR3 contains 17 residues. V was pared by 4 bases and J by 7 bases, with 13 bases of the junction left unmatched. The germline V gene encodes CDR1 MDHEN and CDR2 SYDVKM.

The chain uses TRBV20-1 and TRBJ2-7, with D possibly being TRBD1 (5 bases). In germline, CDR1 is DFQATT, CDR2 SNEGSKA (reference sequence). The CDR3 totals 11 residues. Trimming removed 4 bases from V and 3 bases from J, with 7 bases in between. The CDR3 here is CSAKDNYEQYF. The CDR3 DNA follows: TGCAGTGCTAAGGACAACTACGAGCAGTACTTC.

This clone turned up a few times. The CDR3 spells CASSLFGTGGPYEQYF. The CDR3 bases are TGTGCCAGCAGCCTGTTCGGGACAGGGGGTCCCTACGAGCAGTACTTC. The chain carries TRBV7-3 and TRBJ2-7, with TRBD1 matching over 11 bases. The V and J ends lost 5 bases and 2 bases, in that order; junction bases with no gene match: 8. This CDR3 is 16 amino acids long. CDR1 and CDR2 (germline): SGHTA, FQGTGA.

This clone was seen once. This rearrangement joins TRBV24-1 to TRBJ2-5, with TRBD2 matching over 16 bases. CDR1 KGHDR and CDR2 SFDVKD come from the germline V gene. The CDR3 sequence is 19 residues long. The V segment lost 1 base and the J segment 4 bases; nucleotides outside the gene matches: 8. The CDR3 DNA sequence: TGTGCCACCAGTGATTTATCGGGACTAGCGGGAGGGCCGGTAGAGACCCAGTACTTC. Translation gives CATSDLSGLAGGPVETQYF.

The chain couples TRBV5-6 to TRBJ1-3, with TRBD1 matching 9 bases. Germline V gene lookup returns CDR1 SGHDT and CDR2 YYEEEE. With 5 bases clipped from V and 0 bases from J, the junction kept 6 bases outside the gene matches. This CDR3 has 16 amino acids. The CDR3 loop reads CASRPDRGSSGNTIYF. The CDR3 DNA reads TGTGCCAGCAGACCAGACAGGGGGAGCTCTGGAAACACCATATATTTT.

This clone was detected only a few times. The chain couples TRBV28 to TRBJ1-6; no firm D call. V gave up 6 bases and J gave up 1 base, with 16 bases separating them. CDR1 and CDR2 from the germline V gene are MDHEN and SYDVKM. CDR3 length: 17 amino acids. As DNA, the CDR3 is TGTGCCAGCAGATCCAAAGAGGAAGAGTCCTATAATTCACCCCTCCACTTT. The encoded protein is CASRSKEEESYNSPLHF.

The rearrangement links TRBV11-2 to TRBJ2-1; 7 bases line up with TRBD2. The V gene's germline CDR1 is SGHAT and CDR2 FQNNGV. V gave up 2 bases and J gave up 2 bases; unmatched junction bases: 12. This CDR3 region has 18 residues. The CDR3 region is CASSLKWPAGVPYNEQFF. CDR3 in DNA: TGTGCCAGCAGCTTAAAGTGGCCGGCGGGAGTCCCCTACAATGAGCAGTTCTTC.

This chain connects TRBV15 to TRBJ1-5; tentatively, D is TRBD1 (5 bases). This CDR3 has 15 residues. The V gene's germline CDR1 is LNHNV and CDR2 YYDKDF (reference sequence). V dropped 5 bases and J dropped 4 bases, with 15 bases sitting between them. The CDR3 sequence: CATSPEGLRNQPQHF. CDR3 DNA sequence: TGTGCCACCAGCCCGGAGGGGTTGCGGAATCAGCCCCAGCATTTT. Filled out from reference TRBV15 and TRBJ1-5, the complete variable domain reads DAMVIQNPRYQVTQFGKPVTLSCSQTLNHNVMYWYQQKSSQAPKLLFHYYDKDFNNEADTPDNFQSRRPNTSFCFLDIRSPGLGDTAMYLCATSPEGLRNQPQHFGDGTRLSIL.

This clone came up a few times. The chain uses TRBV3-1 (or the pseudogene TRBV3-2) and TRBJ2-5; D is unclear. V was trimmed by 2 bases and J by 1 base, leaving 5 bases between them. The CDR3 spans 13 residues. In germline, CDR1 is LGHDT, CDR2 YNNKEL (reference sequence). The CDR3 here is CASSQLIQETQYF. In DNA form, the CDR3 reads TGTGCCAGCAGCCAATTAATCCAAGAGACCCAGTACTTC.

The V and J genes are TRBV2 and TRBJ2-1; 9 nucleotides match TRBD2. Germline V CDR1 and CDR2: SNHLY, FYNNEI. V lost 7 bases and J lost 7; bases outside the gene matches: 8. The CDR3 totals 14 residues. Here the CDR3 reads CASTVAGVGNEQFF. The CDR3 coding sequence is TGTGCCAGCACTGTAGCGGGAGTGGGTAATGAGCAGTTCTTC.

This rearrangement joins TRBV6-5 to TRBJ2-7; tentative D call: TRBD1 (5 bases). Germline loops: CDR1 MNHEY, CDR2 SVGAGI. Trimming cost V 6 bases and J 2 bases, with 14 bases left between them. The CDR3 extends over 14 amino acids. For the CDR3, the DNA is TGTGCCAGCAGGGCCCCCAACAGGCCCTACGAGCAGTACTTC. This translates into CASRAPNRPYEQYF.